Shown below are 19 T cell receptor beta chains from a single sample sequenced in a study of tumour-infiltrating T cells in Burkitt lymphoma. Assay used: immunoSEQ multiplex PCR; TCRdb lists only in-frame clones, some missing. The repertoire holds about 1,600 clones, with roughly 17% as singletons. The sequenced material came from tumor tissue. The receptors stem from a human donor with diffuse large B-cell lymphoma.

The chain carries TRBV21-1 and TRBJ1-6. TRBV21-1 is recorded as a pseudogene. This CDR3 region has 13 residues. CDR3 bases: TGTGCCAGCAGCAAACGCGGACTGCCACCCCTCCACTTT. Translated, it gives CASSKRGLPPLHF.

This clone was recorded a few times. The chain uses TRBV7-9 and TRBJ2-1, with 7 bases aligning to TRBD1. The junction had 5 bases not matched to a gene; V was cut back by 5 bases and J by 10 bases. The germline V gene encodes CDR1 SEHNR and CDR2 FQNEAQ (reference sequence). CDR3 length equals 12 residues. The CDR3 reads CASSPDRLEQFF. In DNA form, the CDR3 reads TGTGCCAGCAGCCCGGACAGGCTAGAGCAGTTCTTC.

This sequence joins TRBV4-3 and TRBJ2-3; D perhaps matches TRBD2 (6 bases). CDR1 and CDR2 from the germline V gene are LGHNA and YSLEER. The CDR3 runs to 15 residues. The V end was cut by 2 bases, the J end by 2 bases, with 11 bases between. CDR3 loop: CASSQNSGTTDTQYF. As DNA, the CDR3 is TGCGCCAGCAGCCAAAATAGCGGTACCACAGATACGCAGTATTTT.

This clone was recorded a few times. The chain employs TRBV5-1 and TRBJ2-1; perhaps TRBD2 as D (6 bases). The CDR3 is 15 residues long. Trimming cost V 0 bases and J 0 bases, with 7 bases left between them. The germline gives CDR1 SGHRS, CDR2 YFSETQ. In DNA form, the CDR3 reads TGCGCCAGCAGCTTGGCCGGGAGCTCCTACAATGAGCAGTTCTTC. It is translated as CASSLAGSSYNEQFF.

The V and J genes are TRBV5-4 and TRBJ2-7; 11 bases align to TRBD2. There are 16 residues in the CDR3. Per germline, CDR1 SGHNT and CDR2 YYREEE (reference sequence). J lost 2 bases, V lost 4 bases, and 8 bases had no gene match. The CDR3 region is CASSMLAGGPTYEQYF. CDR3 nucleotides: TGTGCCAGCAGCATGCTAGCGGGGGGCCCCACCTACGAGCAGTACTTC.

The genes are TRBV14 and TRBJ2-7; 8 bases are a match to TRBD1. In germline, CDR1 is SGHDN, CDR2 FVKESK. Trimming removed 5 bases from V and 6 bases from J; junction bases left unmatched: 6. The CDR3 length is 13 residues. In DNA, the CDR3 is TGTGCCAGCAGCGTTCAGGGGGCTGGCGAGCAGTACTTC. This encodes CASSVQGAGEQYF.

The chain couples TRBV27 to TRBJ1-2, with 12 bases aligning to TRBD1. CDR1 is MNHEY, CDR2 SMNVEV, per germline (reference sequence). The junction had 4 bases not matched to a gene; V was cut back by 3 bases and J by 8 bases. This CDR3 spans 14 amino acids. The CDR3 DNA follows: TGTGCCAGCAGTTTGGGGACAGGGGGCTACGGCTACACCTTC. The encoded protein is CASSLGTGGYGYTF.

This clone turned up a few times. This chain joins TRBV5-1 and TRBJ1-2, with D perhaps matching TRBD1 (5 bases). The germline V gene encodes CDR1 SGHRS and CDR2 YFSETQ. Trimming pared 2 bases from V and 7 bases from J, leaving 18 bases between. The CDR3 is 15 residues long. This chain's CDR3 is CASSFGGVTSSGYTF. Here the CDR3 DNA reads TGCGCCAGCAGCTTTGGAGGGGTAACCTCAAGTGGCTACACCTTC.

This clone was counted only a few times. The chain links TRBV7-9 to TRBJ2-7; TRBD1 might be the D (5 bases). V lost 3 bases and J lost 5, with 8 bases in between. CDR3 length equals 12 residues. The germline gives CDR1 SEHNR, CDR2 FQNEAQ (reference sequence). CDR3 protein: CASSFEGDEQYF. In DNA, the CDR3 is TGTGCCAGCAGCTTTGAAGGGGACGAGCAGTACTTC.

The chain combines TRBV10-3 with TRBJ2-1; 16 bases map to TRBD2. The germline V gene encodes CDR1 ENHRY and CDR2 SYGVKD. CDR3 length equals 18 residues. Unmatched junction bases numbered 10, after V lost 4 bases and J lost 7 bases. The CDR3 loop reads CAISATGTSGGARNEQFF. Here the CDR3 DNA reads TGTGCCATCAGTGCTACCGGGACTAGCGGGGGGGCCCGGAATGAGCAGTTCTTC.

This clone was observed a handful of times. The chain recombines TRBV11-2 with TRBJ2-7, with D maybe TRBD1 (6 bases). Germline V gene data show CDR1 as SGHAT and CDR2 as FQNNGV. V was cut by 4 bases and J by 0 bases, with 10 bases left in between. The CDR3 is made up of 14 amino acids. CDR3 loop: CASSSTGSSYEQYF. Here the CDR3 DNA reads TGTGCCAGCAGCTCGACAGGATCCTCCTACGAGCAGTACTTC.

This clone turned up a few times. A much larger clone sits a single nucleotide away, making a read error possible. The chain carries TRBV6-5 and TRBJ1-6; D unresolved. The germline gives CDR1 MNHEY, CDR2 SVGAGI. The CDR3 has 14 amino acids. The CDR3, as DNA: TGTGTCAGCAGTTACTCTGGTAATAATTCACCCCTCCACTTT. Its protein is CVSSYSGNNSPLHF.

A few counts support this clone. This rearrangement joins TRBV6-1 to TRBJ1-5; tentatively, D is TRBD1 (5 bases). V was pared by 2 bases and J by 2 bases, with 10 bases between. The CDR3 is 15 amino acids. Germline V gene sequence: CDR1 MNHNS, CDR2 SASEGT. The CDR3 coding sequence is TGTGCCAGCAGTGAACGGGACGGAGGCAATCAGCCCCAGCATTTT. This codes for CASSERDGGNQPQHF.

This clone appeared a few times. The V gene is TRBV6-5, the J gene TRBJ2-7; TRBD1 agrees at 10 bases. The CDR3 is made up of 15 amino acids. CDR1 is MNHEY, CDR2 SVGAGI, per germline. Trimming removed 6 bases from V and 2 bases from J; junction bases left unmatched: 7. DNA of the CDR3: TGTGCCAGCAGGCAGGGACAGGGGTTTACCTACGAGCAGTACTTC. This translates into CASRQGQGFTYEQYF.

This clone occurred a few times. This chain links TRBV4-2 with TRBJ1-3, with D perhaps TRBD1 (5 bases). Trimming took off 3 bases at V and 0 bases at J, with 12 bases between the two ends. Germline CDR1 reads LGHNA; CDR2 reads YNFKEQ. The CDR3 is 16 amino acids. Here the CDR3 reads CASSQGQSSSGNTIYF. In DNA form, the CDR3 reads TGTGCCAGCAGCCAGGGGCAGTCCAGCTCTGGAAACACCATATATTTT.

V and J are TRBV6-5 and TRBJ2-3, with D perhaps matching TRBD1 (6 bases). CDR3 size: 16 residues. Germline V CDR1 and CDR2: MNHEY, SVGAGI. Trimming pared 0 bases from V and 2 bases from J, leaving 12 bases between. The CDR3 reads CASSYSGAGITDTQYF. The CDR3 DNA reads as TGTGCCAGCAGTTACTCGGGGGCAGGAATCACAGATACGCAGTATTTT.

This clone has more than one count but fewer than ten. V is TRBV9 and J is TRBJ1-1; 7 nucleotides align to TRBD1. The length of the CDR3 is 14 residues. J gave up 4 bases and V 4 bases, and 7 bases lay outside the gene matches. Germline V gene lookup returns CDR1 SGDLS and CDR2 YYNGEE. The CDR3: CASSLGGGITEAFF. The DNA for the CDR3 is TGTGCCAGCAGCCTAGGGGGCGGAATCACTGAAGCTTTCTTT.

The J gene is TRBJ1-2, the V gene TRBV4-1, with D unclear. Trimming stripped 1 base from V and 7 bases from J, with 16 bases between. The CDR3 is made up of 15 amino acids. In germline, CDR1 is MGHRA, CDR2 YSYEKL. CDR3 coding DNA: TGCGCCAGCAGCCAAGCTACGGGAGAAAGGGTTGGCTACACCTTC. This codes for CASSQATGERVGYTF.

The V gene is TRBV12-5, the J gene TRBJ1-1; the D is unclear. This CDR3 has 11 residues. Germline V lookup: CDR1 LGHNT, CDR2 FRNRAP. Deletions cut 6 bases from V and 14 bases from J, with 16 bases between. The CDR3 coding sequence is TGTGCTAGTGGGCCGGGCCCCCCGTTGTTCTTT. Its translation: CASGPGPPLFF.